Each of the 20 T cell receptor beta chains below was sequenced from the same sample in a study of technical replicates of blood from a few donors. This table comes from immunoSEQ multiplex PCR, and its TCRdb copy is limited to in-frame clones, with some not included. The data contain approximately 13,000 clones, just over 85% of them singletons. The sequencing input was PBMCs. Receptors originate from a human donor in good health.

This chain joins TRBV5-1 and TRBJ2-1; TRBD2 matches 7 bases. V lost 1 base, J lost 4 bases, and 8 bases stayed unmatched. CDR1 and CDR2 (germline): SGHRS, YFSETQ. The CDR3 extends over 16 amino acids. CDR3 amino acids: CASSLPLAEGYNEQFF. In DNA form, the CDR3 reads TGCGCCAGCAGCTTGCCCCTAGCGGAGGGATACAATGAGCAGTTCTTC. Using reference TRBV5-1 and TRBJ2-1 for the parts outside the CDR3, the full variable domain is KAGVTQTPRYLIKTRGQQVTLSCSPISGHRSVSWYQQTPGQGLQFLFEYFSETQRNKGNFPGRFSGRQFSNSRSEMNVSTLELGDSALYLCASSLPLAEGYNEQFFGPGTRLTVL.

The rearrangement uses TRBV15 and TRBJ1-5, with D tentatively TRBD1 (6 bases). Trimming cost V 3 bases and J 3 bases, with 9 bases left between them. The germline V gene has CDR1 LNHNV and CDR2 YYDKDF (reference sequence). CDR3 length: 14 amino acids. The CDR3 nucleotides read TGTGCCACCAGCAGCGCAGGGGCCAATCAGCCCCAGCATTTT. Amino acid sequence: CATSSAGANQPQHF.

This chain connects TRBV10-2 to TRBJ2-1; tentatively, D is TRBD2 (6 bases). V was trimmed by 6 bases and J by 5 bases, leaving 11 bases between them. The CDR3 runs 13 residues. Germline values: CDR1 WSHSY, CDR2 SAAADI. CDR3 nucleotides: TGCGCCAGCAGATCATCGGGGGACAATGAGCAGTTCTTC. This sequence encodes CASRSSGDNEQFF.

This chain links TRBV7-8 with TRBJ2-7; D is unresolved. Germline V lookup: CDR1 SGHVS, CDR2 FQNEAQ. The length of the CDR3 is 14 residues. V shed 1 base and J shed 4 bases, with 11 bases lying between them. The CDR3 DNA sequence: TGTGCCAGCAGCTTAGTATCCTCCGCGTACGAGCAGTACTTC. It is translated as CASSLVSSAYEQYF.

This sequence joins TRBV5-1 and TRBJ1-6; D is possibly TRBD1 (6 bases). Germline V CDR1 and CDR2: SGHRS, YFSETQ. Deletions cut 4 bases from V and 10 bases from J, with 15 bases between. This CDR3 has 14 amino acids. The CDR3 DNA reads TGCGCCAGCAGCCCAGGGGTTAATCGATCACCCCTCCACTTT. Residues: CASSPGVNRSPLHF.

DNA of the CDR3: TGTGCCAGCAGCGGACTTTACAATGAGCAGTTCTTC. It translates to CASSGLYNEQFF. This chain uses TRBV7-9 with TRBJ2-1, with a tentative D call TRBD2 (5 bases). V was pared by 5 bases and J by 4 bases, with 6 bases between. Germline-derived CDR1 and CDR2 are SEHNR and FQNEAQ (reference sequence). The CDR3 extends over 12 amino acids.

The rearrangement joins TRBV28 to TRBJ1-1; D unresolved. V was trimmed by 3 bases and J by 4 bases, leaving 15 bases between them. The CDR3 covers 15 residues. CDR1 and CDR2 (germline): MDHEN, SYDVKM. The CDR3 region has the DNA TGTGCCAGCAGTTTCTTAGCCTCCTCGGGCACTGAAGCTTTCTTT. Translating it yields CASSFLASSGTEAFF.

The V call is TRBV19, the J call TRBJ2-7; 11 nucleotides line up with TRBD1. Unmatched junction bases numbered 6, after V lost 5 bases and J lost 3 bases. Germline V gene lookup returns CDR1 LNHDA and CDR2 SQIVND (reference sequence). The CDR3 runs 15 residues. The CDR3 region has the DNA TGTGCCAGTAGTGGACAGGGGGCTGAGCGCTACGAGCAGTACTTC. Its translation is CASSGQGAERYEQYF. Looking up the rest from reference TRBV19 and TRBJ2-7 gives the full variable domain: DGGITQSPKYLFRKEGQNVTLSCEQNLNHDAMYWYRQDPGQGLRLIYYSQIVNDFQKGDIAEGYSVSREKKESFPLTVTSAQKNPTAFYLCASSGQGAERYEQYFGPGTRLTVT.

The chain employs TRBV5-4 and TRBJ2-3; 7 bases agree with TRBD1. Germline CDR1 and CDR2: SGHNT and YYREEE (reference sequence). This CDR3 is 15 amino acids long. V lost 4 bases and J lost 2; bases outside the gene matches: 7. CDR3: CASSNDRDHTDTQYF. In DNA, the CDR3 is TGTGCCAGCAGCAATGACAGGGATCACACAGATACGCAGTATTTT.

The rearrangement links TRBV19 to TRBJ2-4; 11 bases match TRBD1. V was pared by 1 base and J by 9 bases, with 2 bases of the junction left unmatched. The CDR3 runs to 14 residues. Germline CDR1 is LNHDA and CDR2 is SQIVND (reference sequence). The CDR3 sequence: CASSIGGTGGIQYF. The CDR3 DNA is TGTGCCAGTAGTATAGGGGGGACAGGGGGCATTCAGTACTTC. Using reference TRBV19 and TRBJ2-4 for the parts outside the CDR3, the full variable domain is DGGITQSPKYLFRKEGQNVTLSCEQNLNHDAMYWYRQDPGQGLRLIYYSQIVNDFQKGDIAEGYSVSREKKESFPLTVTSAQKNPTAFYLCASSIGGTGGIQYFGAGTRLSVL.

V gene TRBV7-9 combines with J gene TRBJ2-7; the match to TRBD2 covers 10 bases. The CDR3 has 16 amino acids. J gave up 2 bases and V 4 bases, and 8 bases lay outside the gene matches. Germline assignment: CDR1 SEHNR and CDR2 FQNEAQ (reference sequence). The CDR3 here is CASSSQTSGRPYEQYF. For the CDR3, the DNA is TGTGCCAGCAGCTCCCAGACTAGCGGGCGCCCCTACGAGCAGTACTTC.

This chain connects TRBV7-9 to TRBJ2-7, with D perhaps matching TRBD1 (6 bases). Per the germline V gene, CDR1 is SEHNR and CDR2 is FQNEAQ (reference sequence). The V end was cut by 1 base, the J end by 5 bases, with 15 bases between. This CDR3 contains 15 residues. The CDR3 DNA reads as TGTGCCAGCAGCTTAGTGGGGGCCCCTTTGGACGAGCAGTACTTC. This codes for CASSLVGAPLDEQYF.

The CDR3 region is CASSVGGYRDTSYEQYF. The CDR3, as DNA: TGTGCCAGCAGCGTAGGGGGGTACCGGGACACCTCCTACGAGCAGTACTTC. This rearrangement joins TRBV9 to TRBJ2-7; D is possibly TRBD1 (6 bases). V gave up 0 bases and J gave up 0 bases, with 16 bases separating them. This CDR3 has 17 residues. Germline CDR1 and CDR2: SGDLS and YYNGEE. The complete variable domain, with remaining parts taken from reference TRBV9 and TRBJ2-7, reads DSGVTQTPKHLITATGQRVTLRCSPRSGDLSVYWYQQSLDQGLQFLIQYYNGEERAKGNILERFSAQQFPDLHSELNLSSLELGDSALYFCASSVGGYRDTSYEQYFGPGTRLTVT.

This clone has only a few counts. V gene TRBV28 combines with J gene TRBJ1-2; the D gene is possibly TRBD1 (6 bases). The germline V and J ends were trimmed by 4 bases and 3 bases, with 9 bases remaining between them. This CDR3 is built from 13 residues. Per germline, CDR1 MDHEN and CDR2 SYDVKM. CDR3 in DNA: TGTGCCAGCAGTTCACAGGGCCACTATGGCTACACCTTC. Translating it yields CASSSQGHYGYTF.

The chain employs TRBV18 and TRBJ2-3, with 11 nucleotides matching TRBD2. Germline V gene lookup returns CDR1 KGHSH and CDR2 LQKENI. The CDR3 contains 17 residues. With 1 base clipped from V and 0 bases from J, the junction kept 3 bases outside the gene matches. CDR3 sequence: CASSPRSGRASTDTQYF. CDR3 bases: TGTGCCAGCTCACCACGTAGCGGGAGGGCCAGCACAGATACGCAGTATTTT. Full variable domain (missing parts from reference TRBV18 and TRBJ2-3): NAGVMQNPRHLVRRRGQEARLRCSPMKGHSHVYWYRQLPEEGLKFMVYLQKENIIDESGMPKERFSAEFPKEGPSILRIQQVVRGDSAAYFCASSPRSGRASTDTQYFGPGTRLTVL.

This clone showed up just once. The chain carries TRBV12-5 and TRBJ2-1; 9 nucleotides agree with TRBD2. With 1 base clipped from V and 7 bases from J, the junction kept 5 bases outside the gene matches. The CDR3 has 15 residues. CDR1 is LGHNT and CDR2 is FRNRAP in the germline V gene. The CDR3 DNA sequence: TGTGCTAGTGGTTTGGGACTAAGCGGGGGGAATGAGCAGTTCTTC. Translating it yields CASGLGLSGGNEQFF.

This clone was detected once. The chain employs TRBV7-2 and TRBJ2-3, with 13 bases aligning to TRBD2. This CDR3 is built from 14 residues. Per the germline V gene, CDR1 is SGHTA and CDR2 is FQGNSA. With 6 bases clipped from V and 9 bases from J, the junction kept 6 bases outside the gene matches. CDR3 nucleotides: TGTGCCAGCAGATCAGGACTAGCGGGGGCCACGCAGTATTTT. Amino acid sequence: CASRSGLAGATQYF.

The chain carries TRBV6-1 and TRBJ2-5, with a weak D call TRBD1 (6 bases). The CDR3 extends over 13 amino acids. V shed 7 bases and J shed 4 bases, with 13 bases lying between them. Per germline, CDR1 MNHNS and CDR2 SASEGT. The CDR3, as DNA: TGTGCCAGCACCCGGACAGTTGGAGAGACCCAGTACTTC. This encodes CASTRTVGETQYF.

The V gene is TRBV30, the J gene TRBJ2-3, with 7 bases lining up with TRBD2. With V trimmed by 7 bases and J by 0 bases, 1 base remained unmatched. CDR1 GTSNPN and CDR2 SVGIG come from the germline V gene (reference sequence). This CDR3 spans 12 amino acids. CDR3 protein: CASSGSTDTQYF. As DNA, the CDR3 is TGTGCCTCTAGCGGAAGCACAGATACGCAGTATTTT.

The chain is built from TRBV7-2 and TRBJ2-7; 8 nucleotides agree with TRBD2. Germline V gene sequence: CDR1 SGHTA, CDR2 FQGNSA. V dropped 5 bases and J dropped 4; count of bases not matched to a gene: 4. The CDR3 spans 13 residues. CDR3 amino acids: CASSPGREYEQYF. DNA of the CDR3: TGTGCCAGCAGCCCCGGGAGGGAATACGAGCAGTACTTC.